This T cell receptor beta chain was found in a study of siplizumab effects on memory and regulatory T cells. Produced via immunoSEQ multiplex PCR; TCRdb's table is partial and in-frame only. Among around 6,500 clones listed, less than 75% were seen once. The V gene's germline CDR1 is LGHNA and CDR2 YSLEER. The CDR3 is 16 residues long. V trimming: 6 bases; J trimming: 6 bases; junction bases outside the gene matches: 13. This chain links TRBV4-3 with TRBJ2-1, with 8 bases aligning to TRBD2. The sample comprised effector memory CD8+ T cells sorted from blood. Subset described: unstimulated CD8+ effector memory T cells. The receptor's source is a human donor in good health. CDR3: CASRVSIGGDFNEQFF. The CDR3 nucleotides read TGCGCCAGCAGAGTCTCCATCGGGGGGGACTTCAATGAGCAGTTCTTC.